The 21 T cell receptor beta chains presented below share a single source sample, sequenced in a study of T cells in Graves' hyperthyroidism and ophthalmopathy. RNA transcripts provided the source from which TCR beta CDR3 regions were amplified. In the first-round RT-PCR of the TCR CDR3, the HTBI primer set was used. One entry per CDR3 protein results from TCRdb running MiXCR on the multiplex PCR reads. Of roughly 580,000 distinct CDR3 sequences in the sample, roughly 13% were seen once. Sequencing was carried out using blood. The receptors originated from a woman in her thirties with Graves' hyperthyroidism that later progressed to Graves' ophthalmopathy.

This clonotype was picked up many times. The chain combines TRBV2 with TRBJ1-1, with D hard to call. V lost 7 bases to trimming and J lost 0 bases, with 9 bases between them. This CDR3 contains 13 residues. Germline values: CDR1 SNHLY, CDR2 FYNNEI. This CDR3 reads CASKGAVNTEAFF. Here the CDR3 DNA reads TGTGCCAGCAAGGGCGCGGTGAACACTGAAGCTTTCTTT. The full variable domain, rest sourced from reference TRBV2 and TRBJ1-1, is EPEVTQTPSHQVTQMGQEVILRCVPISNHLYFYWYRQILGQKVEFLVSFYNNEISEKSEIFDDQFSVERPDGSNFTLKIRSTKLEDSAMYFCASKGAVNTEAFFGQGTRLTVV.

This clonotype came up many times. The chain has TRBV29-1 and TRBJ1-1; D is ambiguous. Per the germline V gene, CDR1 is SQVTM and CDR2 is ANQGSEA. V shed 5 bases and J shed 2 bases, with 12 bases lying between them. CDR3 length: 13 residues. The CDR3 DNA reads as TGCAGCGTTCATAGGGCTTACAACACTGAAGCTTTCTTT. Encoded protein: CSVHRAYNTEAFF.

This clonotype was seen ten or more times. This chain connects TRBV18 to TRBJ2-5, with TRBD2 as a possible D gene (6 bases). This CDR3 region has 15 residues. Trimming took 4 bases from V and 4 from J, leaving 16 bases between them. Looked up from germline, CDR1 is KGHSH and CDR2 is LQKENI. Here the CDR3 DNA reads TGTGCCAGCTCACTGGAGGGCGTTCACGGAGAGACCCAGTACTTC. It encodes CASSLEGVHGETQYF.

This clonotype came up many times. The CDR3 protein is CASSEAPRETQYF. As DNA, the CDR3 is TGTGCCAGCAGTGAAGCCCCCCGGGAGACCCAGTACTTC. The J gene is TRBJ2-5, the V gene TRBV2; D call uncertain. CDR3 length: 13 amino acids. Germline V gene lookup returns CDR1 SNHLY and CDR2 FYNNEI. V lost 0 bases to trimming and J lost 5 bases, with 7 bases between them. Full variable domain (rest looked up from reference TRBV2 and TRBJ2-5): EPEVTQTPSHQVTQMGQEVILRCVPISNHLYFYWYRQILGQKVEFLVSFYNNEISEKSEIFDDQFSVERPDGSNFTLKIRSTKLEDSAMYFCASSEAPRETQYFGPGTRLLVL.

This clonotype was seen only a few times. The chain links TRBV11-3 to TRBJ2-1; 11 bases match TRBD2. Germline values: CDR1 SGHNT, CDR2 YENEEA. V lost 8 bases and J lost 7; bases outside the gene matches: 28. This CDR3 has 21 residues. CDR3 sequence reads: CASLLGGRGLAGGPRLNEQFF. The CDR3 DNA reads TGTGCCAGCCTTCTTGGGGGCAGGGGTTTAGCGGGAGGGCCCAGGTTGAATGAGCAGTTCTTC.

This clonotype was seen only a few times. V and J are TRBV5-1 and TRBJ1-3, with D possibly matching TRBD1 (5 bases). The V end lost 4 bases, the J end lost 0 bases, and 14 bases lay between the germline ends. Germline V CDR1 and CDR2: SGHRS, YFSETQ. The CDR3 spans 16 residues. The CDR3 sequence is CASSKGPSSSGNTIYF. CDR3 nucleotide sequence: TGCGCCAGCAGCAAGGGACCTTCGAGCTCTGGAAACACCATATATTTT.

The gene calls are TRBV30 and TRBJ1-5; 7 bases align to TRBD1. V lost 2 bases, J lost 0 bases, and 7 bases stayed unmatched. Germline CDR1 and CDR2: GTSNPN and SVGIG (reference sequence). The CDR3 is 16 amino acids. The CDR3 DNA reads as TGTGCCTGGAGTACACAGGGGACAGCTAGCAATCAGCCCCAGCATTTT. It translates to CAWSTQGTASNQPQHF.

The rearrangement links TRBV27 to TRBJ1-2; 8 nucleotides line up with TRBD1. CDR3 length: 16 amino acids. Germline V gene data show CDR1 as MNHEY and CDR2 as SMNVEV (reference sequence). Trimming at V came to 2 bases and at J to 1 base, leaving 6 bases not matched to a gene. For the CDR3, the DNA is TGTGCCAGCAGTTTAGGGACAGGAGACATTAACTATGGCTACACCTTC. As protein: CASSLGTGDINYGYTF.

This clonotype has only a few counts. The chain links TRBV7-6 to TRBJ2-1, with 7 bases lining up with TRBD1. V was pared by 1 base and J by 3 bases, with 12 bases of the junction left unmatched. The CDR3 covers 18 residues. CDR1 and CDR2 from the germline V gene are SGHVS and FNYEAQ. The CDR3 coding sequence is TGTGCCAGCAGCTTAGAATCCCCGGGACAGAACTTCTACAATGAGCAGTTCTTC. Encoded protein: CASSLESPGQNFYNEQFF.

The chain carries TRBV5-1 and TRBJ2-1; D is unclear. The CDR3 is 15 amino acids. Germline V lookup: CDR1 SGHRS, CDR2 YFSETQ. The V gene lost 0 bases and the J gene lost 4 bases, with 11 bases spanning the gap. The CDR3: CASSLEWIPYNEQFF. CDR3 nucleotides: TGCGCCAGCAGCTTGGAGTGGATCCCGTACAATGAGCAGTTCTTC.

This clonotype was observed at least ten times. The chain recombines TRBV11-3 with TRBJ2-2, with no clear D. CDR3 length: 14 amino acids. The germline CDR1 and CDR2 sequences are SGHNT and YENEEA. V shed 5 bases and J shed 6 bases, with 13 bases lying between them. CDR3 region: CASSRSSWPGELFF. The CDR3, as DNA: TGTGCCAGCAGCCGATCTTCTTGGCCCGGGGAGCTGTTTTTT. The variable domain in full, completed from reference TRBV11-3 and TRBJ2-2, reads EAGVVQSPRYKIIEKKQPVAFWCNPISGHNTLYWYLQNLGQGPELLIRYENEEAVDDSQLPKDRFSAERLKGVDSTLKIQPAELGDSAVYLCASSRSSWPGELFFGEGSRLTVL.

This clonotype has a count of ten or more. The chain employs TRBV12-3 or TRBV12-4 and TRBJ2-5; 10 positions match TRBD2. CDR3 length: 19 residues. Trimming removed 3 bases from V and 3 bases from J; junction bases left unmatched: 16. The CDR3 loop reads CASSFLLRPGTSEEETQYF. CDR3 nucleotide sequence: TGTGCCAGCAGTTTTCTTCTACGCCCCGGGACTAGCGAGGAAGAGACCCAGTACTTC.

This clonotype was seen at least ten times. The rearrangement joins TRBV7-2 to TRBJ1-2; maybe TRBD1 (5 bases). CDR1 and CDR2 from the germline V gene are SGHTA and FQGNSA. V dropped 5 bases and J dropped 3 bases, with 16 bases sitting between them. The CDR3 loop spans 15 amino acids. The CDR3 loop is CASSPQGAKDYGYTF. Written as DNA, the CDR3 is TGTGCCAGCAGCCCACAAGGGGCGAAGGACTATGGCTACACCTTC.

Ten or more counts support this clonotype. CDR3 protein: CASSYGASGTRETQYF. CDR3 sequence (DNA): TGTGCCAGCAGTTACGGGGCTAGCGGGACCCGAGAGACCCAGTACTTC. The chain recombines TRBV6-2 or TRBV6-3 with TRBJ2-5; 9 nucleotides match TRBD2. The V gene's germline CDR1 is MNHEY and CDR2 SVGEGT. The J segment lost 4 bases and the V segment lost 2 bases, leaving 8 bases of the junction unmatched. The length of the CDR3 is 16 residues.

This clonotype was recorded many times. This chain joins TRBV19 and TRBJ2-1; D is uncertain. The V gene's germline CDR1 is LNHDA and CDR2 SQIVND (reference sequence). The CDR3 totals 17 residues. V was clipped by 7 bases and J by 0 bases, with 19 bases between them. CDR3 protein: CASTLYGVRSSYNEQFF. CDR3 in DNA: TGTGCCAGTACCCTTTACGGCGTTCGGAGCTCCTACAATGAGCAGTTCTTC.

This clonotype was seen repeatedly, ten times or more. This sequence joins TRBV2 and TRBJ2-3; no firm D call. The ends were cut back, 5 bases at V and 2 bases at J, with 11 bases in the middle. Germline V lookup: CDR1 SNHLY, CDR2 FYNNEI. CDR3 length: 14 amino acids. CDR3 DNA sequence: TGTGCCAGCAGTCCAGACGGAGACACAGATACGCAGTATTTT. Translating it yields CASSPDGDTDTQYF. The full variable domain, its missing parts supplied by reference TRBV2 and TRBJ2-3, is EPEVTQTPSHQVTQMGQEVILRCVPISNHLYFYWYRQILGQKVEFLVSFYNNEISEKSEIFDDQFSVERPDGSNFTLKIRSTKLEDSAMYFCASSPDGDTDTQYFGPGTRLTVL.

The chain combines TRBV30 with TRBJ2-7; D ambiguous. The CDR3 loop spans 13 amino acids. The ends were cut back, 2 bases at V and 6 bases at J, with 14 bases in the middle. Per the germline V gene, CDR1 is GTSNPN and CDR2 is SVGIG (reference sequence). CDR3 sequence: CAWSNPIPSEQYF. The CDR3 DNA reads TGTGCCTGGAGTAACCCGATACCCTCCGAGCAGTACTTC.

This clonotype was seen a handful of times. This sequence joins TRBV28 and TRBJ1-5; D gene uncertain. The CDR3 runs to 11 residues. Deletions cut 4 bases from V and 13 bases from J, with 11 bases between. Germline V lookup: CDR1 MDHEN, CDR2 SYDVKM. This CDR3 reads CASSSRAEQHF. The CDR3 DNA reads TGTGCCAGCAGTTCGAGAGCAGAACAGCATTTT.

This clonotype occurred a few times. The V and J genes are TRBV5-6 and TRBJ1-5; no firm D call. The CDR3 consists of 15 residues. V lost 4 bases and J 3 bases, leaving 14 bases between the germline ends. From germline, CDR1 is SGHDT and CDR2 YYEEEE. The CDR3 DNA sequence: TGTGCCAGCAGCGCTGACCCAATGTCCAATCAGCCCCAGCATTTT. Translation: CASSADPMSNQPQHF.

Concerning this clonotype: This could be a read error, since a much larger clone is one nucleotide away. This chain joins TRBV7-9 and TRBJ1-6, with D perhaps matching TRBD1 (6 bases). CDR1 and CDR2 (germline): SEHNR, FQNEAQ (reference sequence). The CDR3 is 14 amino acids. The DNA of the CDR3 is TGTGCCAGCAGCTTAAGGACAGATAATTCATCCCTCCACTTT. This codes for CASSLRTDNSSLHF.

In this sample, this clonotype turned up many times. The J gene is TRBJ1-2, the V gene TRBV28, with 8 bases aligning to TRBD1. The V gene end was trimmed by 3 bases and the J gene end by 4 bases; junction bases not matched to a gene: 10. The CDR3 totals 16 residues. Germline V gene sequence: CDR1 MDHEN, CDR2 SYDVKM. DNA of the CDR3: TGTGCCAGCAGTTTCCCCTCCGGTGACAGGGGCTATGGCTACACCTTC. Its translation is CASSFPSGDRGYGYTF.